This T cell receptor beta chain was documented in a study of blood T cell repertoires in COVID-19. Original handling: Estimation of nucleated cell counts was performed using reference gene primer amplification. Produced via immunoSEQ multiplex PCR; TCRdb's table is partial and in-frame only. Clonal size and the V and J genes are those of that table, whereas D and trimming came from the DNA. The sample has 200,000 or so clones, roughly 88% seen once. The CDR3 has 15 amino acids. The V gene end was trimmed by 3 bases and the J gene end by 9 bases; junction bases not matched to a gene: 7. CDR1 is SGHTA, CDR2 FQGTGA, per germline.

The TCR originated in a woman aged 25 to 45 who had been exposed to COVID-19. Specimen: PBMCs or T cells enriched from blood (not recorded which). The chain uses TRBV7-3 and TRBJ2-1, with 11 bases lining up with TRBD2. This chain's CDR3 is CASSFTGTSGGEQFF. The CDR3 nucleotides read TGTGCCAGCAGCTTTACCGGGACTAGCGGAGGTGAGCAGTTCTTC.